The clone carrying this TCR beta chain was detected ten times or more. Its antigen remains unknown. The record originates from a study of human T cells and chemical hapten exposure. Study-level points and caveats: Sensitization with DPC brought no change to TCRs above 1 in 1000 in frequency.

The CDR3 runs 13 residues. V shed 7 bases and J shed 5 bases, with 12 bases lying between them. Per germline, CDR1 MDHEN and CDR2 SYDVKM. Time point defined: pre-sensitization, week 0. Treatment of the sample: therapeutic diphenylcyclopropenone sensitization with weekly scalp DPC. Non-pregnant alopecia patients aged 18 to 70, suitable for DPC therapy. Individual cDNA molecules each carried unique molecular identifiers attached by the library. In TCRdb, the RACE reads were re-called with MiXCR into one record per CDR3 protein. The repertoire holds tens of thousands of distinct CDR3 sequences, with 9.5% to 10% as singletons.

Sequencing was performed on whole blood, taken in connection with sensitization to the hapten diphenylcyclopropenone (DPC). This chain connects TRBV28 to TRBJ2-1, with D tentatively TRBD2 (5 bases). This TCR was recovered from a middle-aged man with alopecia areata. Some clones in this sample may be carry-over from other donors' samples. CDR3 sequence (DNA): TGTGCCAGCACTGAGGGCAGCCACAATGAGCAGTTCTTC. Amino acids: CASTEGSHNEQFF. Supplemented by reference TRBV28 and TRBJ2-1, the full variable domain reads DVKVTQSSRYLVKRTGEKVFLECVQDMDHENMFWYRQDPGLGLRLIYFSYDVKMKEKGDIPEGYSVSREKKERFSLILESASTNQTSMYLCASTEGSHNEQFFGPGTRLTVL.